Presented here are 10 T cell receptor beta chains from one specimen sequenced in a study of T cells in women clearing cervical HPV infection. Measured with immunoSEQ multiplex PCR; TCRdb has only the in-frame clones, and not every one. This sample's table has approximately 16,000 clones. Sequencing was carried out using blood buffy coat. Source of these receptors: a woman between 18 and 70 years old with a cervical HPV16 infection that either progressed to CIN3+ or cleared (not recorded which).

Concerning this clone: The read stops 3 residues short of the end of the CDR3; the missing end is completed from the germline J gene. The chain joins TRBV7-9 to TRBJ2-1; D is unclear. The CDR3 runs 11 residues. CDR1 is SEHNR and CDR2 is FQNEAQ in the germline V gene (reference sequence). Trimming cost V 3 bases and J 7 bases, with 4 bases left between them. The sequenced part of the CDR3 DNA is TGTGCCAGCAGCTTTTCTAATGAG. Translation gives CASSFSNE. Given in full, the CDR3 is CASSFSNEQFF.

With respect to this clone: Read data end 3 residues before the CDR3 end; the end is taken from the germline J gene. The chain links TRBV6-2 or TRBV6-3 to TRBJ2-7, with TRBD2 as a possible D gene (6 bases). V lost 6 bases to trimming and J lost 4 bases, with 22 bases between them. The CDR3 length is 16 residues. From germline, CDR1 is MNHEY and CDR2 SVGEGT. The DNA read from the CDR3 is TGTGCCAGCAGCCAACCCGGGGGAGCCCGGTCTTACGAG. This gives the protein CASSQPGGARSYE. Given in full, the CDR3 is CASSQPGGARSYEQYF.

The CDR3 sequence is CSAFDPSGRTDTQYF. The sequenced part of the CDR3 DNA is TGCAGTGCGTTCGACCCTAGCGGGAGGACAGATACG. The gene calls are TRBV20-1 and TRBJ2-3; 11 positions agree with TRBD2. The read ends 3 residues early relative to the CDR3; the germline J gene fills the gap. The trim removed 6 bases at V and 3 bases at J, leaving 8 bases unmatched. CDR1 and CDR2 (germline): DFQATT, SNEGSKA (reference sequence). CDR3 length: 15 amino acids.

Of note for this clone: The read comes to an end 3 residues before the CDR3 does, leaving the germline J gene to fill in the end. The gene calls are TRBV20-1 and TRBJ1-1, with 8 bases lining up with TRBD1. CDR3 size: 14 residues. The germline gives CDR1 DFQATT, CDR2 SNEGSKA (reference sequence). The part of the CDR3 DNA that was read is TGCAGTGGGATTCAGGGGGCGGGTACAGATACG. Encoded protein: CSGIQGAGTDT. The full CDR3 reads CSGIQGAGTDTAFF.

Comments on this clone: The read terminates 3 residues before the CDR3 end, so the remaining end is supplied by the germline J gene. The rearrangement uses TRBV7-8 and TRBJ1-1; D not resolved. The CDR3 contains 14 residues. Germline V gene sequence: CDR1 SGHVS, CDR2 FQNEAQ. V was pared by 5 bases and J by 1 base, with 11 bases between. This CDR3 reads CASSPLMGNTEAFF. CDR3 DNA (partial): TGTGCCAGCAGCCCACTAATGGGGAACACTGAA.

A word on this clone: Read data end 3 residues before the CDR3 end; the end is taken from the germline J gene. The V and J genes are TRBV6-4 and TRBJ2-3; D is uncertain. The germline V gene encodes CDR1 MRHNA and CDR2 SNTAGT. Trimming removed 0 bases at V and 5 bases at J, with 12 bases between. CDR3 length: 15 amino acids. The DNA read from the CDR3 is TGTGCCAGCAGTGACTCGTTGTCCCCAATAGATACG. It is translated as CASSDSLSPIDT. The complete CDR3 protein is CASSDSLSPIDTQYF.

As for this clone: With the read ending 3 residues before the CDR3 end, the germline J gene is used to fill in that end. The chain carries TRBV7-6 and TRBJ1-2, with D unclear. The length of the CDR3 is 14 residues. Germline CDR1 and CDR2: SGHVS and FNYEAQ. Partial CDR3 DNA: TGTGCCAGCAGCTCGAAACTAGCGATGAATGAC. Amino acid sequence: CASSSKLAMND. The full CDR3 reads CASSSKLAMNDYTF.

CDR3 amino acids: CASTSNRGQGDYTF. CDR3 DNA, as far as it was read: TGTGCCAGCACCTCGAACAGGGGGCAGGGTGAC. V and J are TRBV7-9 and TRBJ1-2, with TRBD1 matching over 9 bases. The sequenced fragment ends 3 residues before the CDR3 boundary, so the rest is inferred from the germline J gene. CDR1 is SEHNR, CDR2 FQNEAQ, per germline (reference sequence). This CDR3 contains 14 residues. The whole variable domain, remainder taken from reference TRBV7-9 and TRBJ1-2, is DTGVSQNPRHKITKRGQNVTFRCDPISEHNRLYWYRQTLGQGPEFLTYFQNEAQLEKSRLLSDRFSAERPKGSFSTLEIQRTEQGDSAMYLCASTSNRGQGDYTFGSGTRLTVV.

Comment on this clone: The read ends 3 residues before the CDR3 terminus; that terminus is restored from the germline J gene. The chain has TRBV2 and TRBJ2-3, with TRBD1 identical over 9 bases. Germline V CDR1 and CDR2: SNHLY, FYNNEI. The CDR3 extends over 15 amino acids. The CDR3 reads CASTAGTGMVETQYF. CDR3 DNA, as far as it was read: TGTGCCAGCACCGCCGGGACAGGGATGGTAGAGACG.

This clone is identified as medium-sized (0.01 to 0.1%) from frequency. The chain's CDR3 is CASSYGTSDTQYF. The covered CDR3 bases are TGTGCCAGCAGCTACGGGACTTCAGATACG. This chain joins TRBV7-3 and TRBJ2-3, with D possibly being TRBD2 (6 bases). The observed sequence ends 3 residues before the CDR3 terminus, with the missing tail filled in from the germline J gene. Trimming took off 4 bases at V and 4 bases at J, with 9 bases between the two ends. This CDR3 is built from 13 residues. Germline values: CDR1 SGHTA, CDR2 FQGTGA. Full variable domain (outside the CDR3, taken from reference TRBV7-3 and TRBJ2-3): GAGVSQTPSNKVTEKGKYVELRCDPISGHTALYWYRQSLGQGPEFLIYFQGTGAADDSGLPNDRFFAVRPEGSVSTLKIQRTERGDSAVYLCASSYGTSDTQYFGPGTRLTVL.